The 10 T cell receptor beta chains below were found in one sample sequenced in a study of T-cell memory formation after mild COVID-19. TCRdb used MiXCR to reprocess the 5' RACE reads, holding one entry per CDR3 protein. The sample shows around 400,000 distinct CDR3 sequences, roughly a quarter of them seen only once. The sequenced material came from PBMCs or a T cell subset sorted from them (not recorded which). The receptor source for this set is an adult woman who had mild COVID-19 (a few samples of this study predate the infection). Cell type and time point are not known.

The rearrangement uses TRBV24-1 and TRBJ2-5; TRBD1 matches at 11 bases. CDR1 KGHDR and CDR2 SFDVKD come from the germline V gene. CDR3 size: 13 residues. V trimming: 7 bases; J trimming: 7 bases; junction bases outside the gene matches: 4. This CDR3 is CATSPGQGVTQYF. CDR3 DNA sequence: TGTGCCACCAGCCCGGGACAGGGGGTGACCCAGTACTTC.

The chain is built from TRBV30 and TRBJ1-1, with no clear D. The V gene lost 2 bases and the J gene lost 4 bases, with 14 bases spanning the gap. Germline CDR1 reads GTSNPN; CDR2 reads SVGIG (reference sequence). This CDR3 is built from 14 residues. CDR3 in DNA: TGTGCCTGGAGTCATCTCTCGGGGAGCACTGAAGCTTTCTTT. Its translation: CAWSHLSGSTEAFF. Filled out from reference TRBV30 and TRBJ1-1, the complete variable domain reads SQTIHQWPATLVQPVGSPLSLECTVEGTSNPNLYWYRQAAGRGLQLLFYSVGIGQISSEVPQNLSASRPQDRQFILSSKKLLLSDSGFYLCAWSHLSGSTEAFFGQGTRLTVV.

The chain joins TRBV2 to TRBJ1-4, with D uncertain. The CDR3 contains 17 residues. CDR1 and CDR2 from the germline V gene are SNHLY and FYNNEI. V was clipped by 3 bases and J by 0 bases, with 14 bases between them. The CDR3 DNA sequence: TGTGCCAGCAGTGATCAGGCCAGTTTGGCAACTAATGAAAAACTGTTTTTT. Its protein product is CASSDQASLATNEKLFF.

This rearrangement joins TRBV7-2 to TRBJ1-1; 10 bases match TRBD1. CDR1 is SGHTA, CDR2 FQGNSA, per germline. The CDR3 runs 15 residues. The junction had 10 bases not matched to a gene; V was cut back by 1 base and J by 11 bases. The CDR3 is CASSLVGTGASEAFF. The CDR3, as DNA: TGTGCCAGCAGCTTAGTCGGGACAGGGGCCTCGGAGGCTTTCTTT.

This clonotype was observed a few times. V and J are TRBV6-5 and TRBJ2-7; 8 bases agree with TRBD1. The ends lost 1 base at V and 2 bases at J; junction bases unmatched: 4. Germline V gene sequence: CDR1 MNHEY, CDR2 SVGAGI. The CDR3 covers 15 residues. The CDR3 reads CASSYYRGSTYEQYF. The CDR3 DNA follows: TGTGCCAGCAGTTACTACAGGGGGTCAACCTACGAGCAGTACTTC.

In its sample, this clonotype was seen a few times. J is TRBJ1-2 and V is TRBV3-1; D unresolved. Trimming pared 2 bases from V and 0 bases from J, leaving 13 bases between. CDR1 is LGHDT and CDR2 is YNNKEL in the germline V gene (reference sequence). The CDR3 loop spans 16 amino acids. CDR3 in amino acids: CASSQSQAPANYGYTF. CDR3 nucleotides: TGTGCCAGCAGCCAAAGTCAGGCCCCAGCTAACTATGGCTACACCTTC.

This clonotype occurred once. The chain couples TRBV27 to TRBJ2-1; D is unclear. CDR1 MNHEY and CDR2 SMNVEV come from the germline V gene (reference sequence). CDR3 length: 15 amino acids. The V and J ends lost 6 bases and 5 bases respectively, with 17 bases between them. The chain's CDR3 is CASSGFGKRNNEQFF. In DNA, the CDR3 is TGTGCCAGCAGCGGATTTGGTAAGAGGAACAATGAGCAGTTCTTC.

This clonotype was observed a few times. The chain recombines TRBV9 with TRBJ2-1; 8 bases match TRBD2. This CDR3 contains 16 residues. V shed 0 bases, J shed 7 bases, and the junction held 9 bases outside the gene matches. Germline CDR1 is SGDLS and CDR2 is YYNGEE. This CDR3 reads CASSVGGLANFNEQFF. For the CDR3, the DNA is TGTGCCAGCAGCGTAGGAGGACTAGCAAATTTTAATGAGCAGTTCTTC.

This clonotype turned up a few times. The V and J genes are TRBV20-1 and TRBJ2-7, with TRBD2 identical over 14 bases. J lost 3 bases, V lost 6 bases, and 4 bases had no gene match. The CDR3 has 14 amino acids. Germline lookup yields CDR1 DFQATT and CDR2 SNEGSKA (reference sequence). CDR3 DNA: TGCAGTGCCACTGGGACTAGCGGGGGCTACGAGCAGTACTTC. This codes for CSATGTSGGYEQYF.

The chain joins TRBV6-5 to TRBJ2-1; TRBD2 matches 7 bases. V lost 5 bases and J lost 7; bases outside the gene matches: 14. Per the germline V gene, CDR1 is MNHEY and CDR2 is SVGAGI. This CDR3 contains 16 residues. In nucleotides, the CDR3 is TGTGCCAGCAGTCAGCCAGCGGGAAGGGCTGGTAATGAGCAGTTCTTC. This gives the protein CASSQPAGRAGNEQFF.